Reported below is one T cell receptor beta chain. Its cognate antigen is unknown. The sample belongs to a study of graft-versus-host responses after intestinal transplantation. Study-wide context: Transplants given to recipients were multivisceral, liver-intestinal, or isolated intestinal. Among the recipients, all got anti-thymocyte globulin induction and then tacrolimus and steroids for 3 to 4 years.

Broader study findings: GvH clone levels peaked in circulation, and this peak was associated with early post-transplant HvG declines. GvH clones were found in recipient marrow; some appeared first in ileum or blood.

The CDR3 loop spans 15 amino acids. V lost 7 bases, J lost 0 bases, and 13 bases lay in between. Germline assignment: CDR1 MNHNS and CDR2 SASEGT. Libraries were prepared by immunoSEQ multiplex PCR; TCRdb keeps only in-frame clonotypes and omits some of them. The repertoire holds more than 65,000 clones, with approximately 87% as singletons. This chain connects TRBV6-1 to TRBJ2-1, with D unresolved. The receptor was isolated from a human donor who was the organ donor for an intestinal transplant. This sample comprised unstimulated CD4+ T cells sorted from spleen or lymph node cells, obtained before transplant. The CDR3 sequence is CASTSPRSSYNEQFF. The CDR3 nucleotides are TGTGCCAGCACCTCCCCAAGGAGCTCCTACAATGAGCAGTTCTTC.